The entry below describes one T cell receptor beta chain. Its specificity is not known. These data belong to a study of T cell responses to AZD1222 COVID-19 vaccine. Study-wide points: Among AZD1222 vaccinees, only 5 to 7 were seropositive at baseline. Repertoire samples came only from after the peak T cell response.

The data were produced by immunoSEQ multiplex PCR, yet TCRdb's version contains in-frame clones alone and is incomplete. The sample holds about 84,000 clones, 87% seen once. In germline, CDR1 is MNHEY, CDR2 SVGAGI. Trimming shortened V by 6 bases and J by 3 bases, and 15 bases separated the two germline ends. The CDR3 covers 15 residues. The source of this sequence is an adult in good health. The source material was peripheral blood, sampled on day 0 of AZD1222 vaccination. The chain recombines TRBV6-5 with TRBJ1-3; D ambiguous. The CDR3 DNA sequence: TGTGCCAGCAGCGACCTTGAACGATTTGGAAACACCATATATTTT. This translates into CASSDLERFGNTIYF.